The clone carrying this T cell receptor beta chain was seen only a few times. Its antigen remains unidentified. This sample is part of a study of T and B cells in COVID-19 patients. As for the study in general: Comorbidities linked to unfavorable COVID-19 outcome were present in about 90% of the 20 active-infection patients. Study findings and constraints: Exclusive to the recovered cohort were more than 2,000 TCR clusters, 30 to 40 of them with low generation probability. Clonality of TRB repertoires was high in active COVID-19; recovery brought above-healthy diversity and richness.

From blood, 250-500 ng of genomic DNA served as TRB template. TRB rearrangements were amplified by multiplex PCR with BIOMED2 TRB-A/B primers. TCRdb ran MiXCR on the multiplex PCR reads and lists one entry per CDR3 protein. The sample lists a few thousand distinct CDR3 sequences, 25% to 30% occurring once. In germline, CDR1 is SGHRS, CDR2 YFSETQ. V lost 0 bases, J lost 5 bases, and 12 bases lay in between. This CDR3 is 15 amino acids long. The chain has TRBV5-1 and TRBJ1-5; maybe TRBD1 (5 bases). Sample: blood. The clonotype comes from a human donor with active COVID-19. The DNA for the CDR3 is TGCGCCAGCAGCTTGGGTGGGCAGGGCGATCAGCCCCAGCATTTT. Protein product: CASSLGGQGDQPQHF.